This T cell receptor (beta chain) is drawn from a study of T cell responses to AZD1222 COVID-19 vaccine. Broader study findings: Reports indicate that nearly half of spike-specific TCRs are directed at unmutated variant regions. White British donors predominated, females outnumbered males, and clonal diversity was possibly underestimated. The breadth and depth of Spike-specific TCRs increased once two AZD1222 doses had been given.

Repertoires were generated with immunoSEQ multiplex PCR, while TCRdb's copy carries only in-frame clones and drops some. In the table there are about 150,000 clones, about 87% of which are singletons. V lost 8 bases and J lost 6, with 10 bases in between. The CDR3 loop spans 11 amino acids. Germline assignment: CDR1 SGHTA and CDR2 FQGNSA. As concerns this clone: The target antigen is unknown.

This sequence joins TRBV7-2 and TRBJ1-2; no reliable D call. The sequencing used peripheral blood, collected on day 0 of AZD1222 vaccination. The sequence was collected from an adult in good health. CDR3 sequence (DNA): TGTGCCAGCGGGGTTTCGGATGGCTACACCTTC. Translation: CASGVSDGYTF. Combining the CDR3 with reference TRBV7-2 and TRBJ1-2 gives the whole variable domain GAGVSQSPSNKVTEKGKDVELRCDPISGHTALYWYRQSLGQGLEFLIYFQGNSAPDKSGLPSDRFSAERTGGSVSTLTIQRTQQEDSAVYLCASGVSDGYTFGSGTRLTVV.